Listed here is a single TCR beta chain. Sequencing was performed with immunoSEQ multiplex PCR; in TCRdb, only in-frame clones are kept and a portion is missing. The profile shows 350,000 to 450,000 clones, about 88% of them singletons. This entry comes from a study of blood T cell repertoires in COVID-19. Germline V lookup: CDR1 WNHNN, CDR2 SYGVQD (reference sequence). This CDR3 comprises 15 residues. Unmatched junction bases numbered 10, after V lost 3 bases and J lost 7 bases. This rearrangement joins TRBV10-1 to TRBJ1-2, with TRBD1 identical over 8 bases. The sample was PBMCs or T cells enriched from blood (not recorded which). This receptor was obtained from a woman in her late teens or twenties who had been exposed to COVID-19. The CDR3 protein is CASSEGQGSVGGYTF. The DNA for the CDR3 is TGCGCCAGCAGTGAAGGACAGGGATCCGTGGGTGGCTACACCTTC.